Shown below are 11 T cell receptor beta chains from a single sample sequenced in a study of blood T cell repertoires in COVID-19. The table came from immunoSEQ multiplex PCR; TCRdb's copy has only in-frame clones and leaves some out. Found here are under 120,000 clones, around 85% of them singletons; the top ten hold about 20%. Sequences were obtained from peripheral blood. The receptor set was obtained from a man between 65 and 79 years old with active or convalescent COVID-19.

The chain is built from TRBV5-1 and TRBJ2-3; 8 bases fit TRBD1. The V and J ends lost 6 bases and 3 bases, in that order; junction bases with no gene match: 9. The CDR3 length is 15 residues. CDR1 is SGHRS and CDR2 is YFSETQ in the germline V gene. The CDR3 nucleotides read TGCGCCAGCACGCTGTCAGGGGGCCGGACAGATACGCAGTATTTT. This sequence encodes CASTLSGGRTDTQYF. Filled out from reference TRBV5-1 and TRBJ2-3, the complete variable domain reads KAGVTQTPRYLIKTRGQQVTLSCSPISGHRSVSWYQQTPGQGLQFLFEYFSETQRNKGNFPGRFSGRQFSNSRSEMNVSTLELGDSALYLCASTLSGGRTDTQYFGPGTRLTVL.

The rearrangement links TRBV7-9 to TRBJ2-1; 10 positions match TRBD2. The V and J ends lost 5 bases and 2 bases, in that order; junction bases with no gene match: 12. CDR1 is SEHNR and CDR2 is FQNEAQ in the germline V gene (reference sequence). The CDR3 contains 18 residues. This CDR3 reads CASSPLLAGVYPYNEQFF. The CDR3, as DNA: TGTGCCAGCAGCCCCCTTCTAGCGGGAGTTTATCCCTACAATGAGCAGTTCTTC.

About this clone itself: Other DNA sequences from this sample encode an identical CDR3 as well. In DNA form, the CDR3 reads TGTGCCAGCAGTGAAGGTGGGACAGTTAATTCACCCCTCCACTTT. Translated, it gives CASSEGGTVNSPLHF. The rearrangement uses TRBV6-1 and TRBJ1-6; 7 bases align to TRBD1. This CDR3 is 15 amino acids long. V shed 1 base and J 6 bases; nucleotides not matched to a gene: 3. Germline CDR1 and CDR2: MNHNS and SASEGT.

V usage is TRBV5-1 and J usage is TRBJ2-5, with 15 bases identical to TRBD2. V lost 4 bases to trimming and J lost 4 bases; unmatched junction nucleotides: 5. The CDR3 is made up of 16 amino acids. CDR1 is SGHRS and CDR2 is YFSETQ in the germline V gene. In DNA, the CDR3 is TGCGCCAGCAGCCGACAGGGACTAGCGGGAGGAGAGACCCAGTACTTC. Its protein product is CASSRQGLAGGETQYF.

The chain has TRBV7-9 and TRBJ1-4; no clear D gene. CDR1 SEHNR and CDR2 FQNEAQ come from the germline V gene (reference sequence). There are 15 residues in the CDR3. The V end lost 1 base, the J end lost 4 bases, and 10 bases lay between the germline ends. The CDR3 is CASSLGADYNEKLFF. For the CDR3, the DNA is TGTGCCAGCAGCTTAGGTGCAGACTATAATGAAAAACTGTTTTTT.

V is TRBV7-9 and J is TRBJ1-5, with TRBD1 identical over 8 bases. With 5 bases clipped from V and 6 bases from J, the junction kept 9 bases outside the gene matches. From germline, CDR1 is SEHNR and CDR2 FQNEAQ (reference sequence). The CDR3 is 15 amino acids. The CDR3 DNA reads TGTGCCAGCAGCCCGCAGGGGGCTGACGGTCAGCCCCAGCATTTT. This encodes CASSPQGADGQPQHF.

This clone appeared a few times. V and J are TRBV6-5 and TRBJ1-1; no firm D call. Trimming removed 7 bases from V and 5 bases from J, with 8 bases in between. This CDR3 comprises 11 residues. The germline CDR1 and CDR2 sequences are MNHEY and SVGAGI. This chain's CDR3 is CASTGSTEAFF. The CDR3 DNA sequence: TGTGCCAGCACCGGGAGTACTGAAGCTTTCTTT.

The chain links TRBV28 to TRBJ1-1, with TRBD1 matching 7 bases. CDR3 length: 16 amino acids. V lost 5 bases to trimming and J lost 1 base; unmatched junction nucleotides: 10. Germline V CDR1 and CDR2: MDHEN, SYDVKM. This CDR3 reads CASSPRTGSKNTEAFF. CDR3 coding DNA: TGTGCCAGCAGTCCTAGGACAGGTTCAAAGAACACTGAAGCTTTCTTT.

The chain links TRBV10-3 to TRBJ1-6; 10 positions match TRBD1. V dropped 1 base and J dropped 8; count of bases not matched to a gene: 2. The CDR3 has 15 residues. Looked up from germline, CDR1 is ENHRY and CDR2 is SYGVKD. The CDR3 protein is CAISEFGTGDSPLHF. The CDR3 DNA follows: TGTGCCATCAGTGAGTTTGGGACAGGGGATTCACCCCTCCACTTT.

The rearrangement joins TRBV4-1 to TRBJ1-1; TRBD1 might be the D (5 bases). Trimming pared 3 bases from V and 0 bases from J, leaving 17 bases between. The CDR3 consists of 17 residues. CDR1 and CDR2 (germline): MGHRA, YSYEKL. DNA of the CDR3: TGCGCCAGCAGCCACGCCCTAAAAGGGGATATGAACACTGAAGCTTTCTTT. It is translated as CASSHALKGDMNTEAFF.

This clone was seen more than once but under ten times. The chain uses TRBV30 and TRBJ2-7; 8 positions agree with TRBD1. The CDR3 loop spans 16 amino acids. With 0 bases clipped from V and 5 bases from J, the junction kept 12 bases outside the gene matches. The germline CDR1 and CDR2 sequences are GTSNPN and SVGIG (reference sequence). The CDR3 sequence: CAWSVGDRGLTDEQYF. DNA of the CDR3: TGTGCCTGGAGTGTAGGCGACAGGGGATTGACTGACGAGCAGTACTTC.